This TCR beta chain was captured in a study of spatial heterogeneity in lung cancer. Study-level results: Estimated TCR-seq coverage of tumor T cells was only 6.5% to 7.5% for alpha chains. For beta chains, the corresponding estimate was 13% to 15%. How many expanded intratumoral alpha and beta TCRs were present tracked the tumor mutation count, which was a count of nonsynonymous mutations.

TCRdb reprocessed the 5' RACE reads via MiXCR and lists one record per CDR3 protein. The sample has roughly 8,000 distinct CDR3 sequences; 7% are singletons. By share of the sample, this clonotype is medium-sized. Its target is unknown. V lost 6 bases, J lost 4 bases, and 14 bases lay in between. The CDR3 is made up of 14 amino acids. The germline gives CDR1 MNHEY, CDR2 SMNVEV (reference sequence). Time point denoted: sample taken at primary tumor resection. The starting material was lung tumor tissue, obtained at surgery. The chain carries TRBV27 and TRBJ2-3; no reliable D call. The sequence was collected from a female donor with early-stage non-small cell lung cancer. The CDR3 DNA is TGTGCCAGCAGCCGATTTTTGGGCTCAGATACGCAGTATTTT. Translated: CASSRFLGSDTQYF.